This TCR beta chain derives from a study of memory CD4+ T cells and cytomegalovirus serostatus. About the study: Of the healthy Belgian adults, 8 to 10 were CMV seropositive and 24 seronegative. Study-level points and caveats: Suggested: most of the CMV-linked TCR signature lies in CD4+ memory cells. Of roughly 180 reported CMV TCRbeta sequences, roughly 70 were found in memory CD4+ repertoires.

As concerns this clone: Its antigen remains unidentified.

The sort gate was single viable CD3+CD4+CD8-CD45RO+ cells for memory CD4+ T cells. The protocol was immunoSEQ multiplex PCR, while the TCRdb copy is restricted to in-frame clones and leaves out a portion. Of about 52,000 clones listed, around 83% are singletons. V lost 1 base and J lost 6; bases outside the gene matches: 6. This CDR3 contains 17 residues. Germline V gives CDR1 SGHTA, CDR2 FQGNSA. The genes are TRBV7-2 and TRBJ2-1; 13 nucleotides agree with TRBD2. This TCR was recovered from an adult in good health and CMV-seropositive. What was sequenced was memory CD4+ T cells from blood. The CDR3 is CASSLGLAGGSGNEQFF. CDR3 nucleotides: TGTGCCAGCAGCTTAGGACTAGCGGGGGGTTCTGGCAATGAGCAGTTCTTC.